Listed below are T cell receptor beta chains from one sample, sequenced in a study of blood T cell repertoires in COVID-19. The table came from immunoSEQ multiplex PCR; TCRdb's copy has only in-frame clones and leaves some out. The sample lists about 59,000 clones, 80% to 95% occurring once. The material sequenced was peripheral blood. The receptor set was obtained from a man older than 75 with acute or convalescent COVID-19. CDR3s include the opening cysteine and the closing phenylalanine or tryptophan. A D gene is named only where the DNA matches it firmly. Part of the rows lack a size; the others show once, few, many or a class for expanded clones.

clone_size	d_call	v_call	j_call	cdr3_nt	cdr3_aa
NA	NA	TRBV30	TRBJ1-5	TGTGCCTGGGATTCAGAAGGCGGTCAGCCCCAGCATTTT	CAWDSEGGQPQHF
once	NA	TRBV6-5	TRBJ1-6	NA	CASSSSTGGNSPLHF
NA	NA	TRBV24-1	TRBJ1-5	TGTGCCACCAGTGACCCAGGGGCGAGCAATCAGCCCCAGCATTTT	CATSDPGASNQPQHF
NA	NA	TRBV7-8	TRBJ2-1	TGTGCCAGCAGCTTAGCGCACAGAGACAATGAGCAGTTCTTC	CASSLAHRDNEQFF
once	NA	TRBV30	TRBJ1-5	TGTGCCTGGAGCGGCCCGGGGCCCCAGCATTTT	CAWSGPGPQHF
NA	NA	TRBV19	TRBJ1-1	TGTGCCAGTAAACGAGCAGAGGGTGAAGCTTTCTTT	CASKRAEGEAFF
NA	NA	TRBV3-1/TRBV3-2	TRBJ1-5	TGTGCCAGCAGCCAAGCAGACAATCAGCCCCAGCATTTT	CASSQADNQPQHF
NA	TRBD1	TRBV6-5	TRBJ1-6	TGTGCCAGTCGACAGGGAGGAAATTCACCCCTCCACTTT	CASRQGGNSPLHF
once	TRBD1	TRBV10-3	TRBJ2-7	TGTGCCATCAGTAAAAGACAGGGGAACTACGAGCAGTACTTC	CAISKRQGNYEQYF
NA	TRBD2	TRBV9	TRBJ2-3	TGTGCCAGCAGCGTAGGTCCCCCCAATAGCGGGGCAAGGGCAGCAGATACGCAGTATTTT	CASSVGPPNSGARAADTQYF
NA	TRBD2	TRBV11-2	TRBJ2-1	TGTGCCAGCAGCTCCCTAGCGGGGGTCAATGAGCAGTTCTTC	CASSSLAGVNEQFF
NA	TRBD1	TRBV30	TRBJ1-6	TGTGCCTGGGGGGGTCAGGGACAGTATAATTCACCCCTCCACTTT	CAWGGQGQYNSPLHF
NA	NA	TRBV3-1/TRBV3-2	TRBJ1-4	TGTGCCAGCAGCCAAGCCGGGGAAAAACTGTTTTTT	CASSQAGEKLFF
NA	NA	TRBV19	TRBJ2-6	TGTGCCAGTAGCAGAACCAGTGGGGCCAACGTCCTGACTTTC	CASSRTSGANVLTF
NA	NA	TRBV15	TRBJ1-5	TGTGCCACCAGAACTTTACAGGGATCCCAGCCCCAGCATTTT	CATRTLQGSQPQHF
NA	NA	TRBV10-2	TRBJ1-3	TGCGCCAGCAGTGAGCACCCGGGTTCCTCTGGAAACACCATATATTTT	CASSEHPGSSGNTIYF
NA	TRBD2	TRBV7-2	TRBJ2-1	TGTGCCAGCAGCGAACGGGGGGGATCCCCCTACAATGAGCAGTTCTTC	CASSERGGSPYNEQFF
NA	NA	TRBV13	TRBJ2-7	TGTGCCAGCAGCCCCCGAGGTAACGAGCAGTACTTC	CASSPRGNEQYF
NA	TRBD2	TRBV2	TRBJ2-3	TGTGCCAGCAGTGGAGGCTTAGGGAGGGCAGATACGCAGTATTTT	CASSGGLGRADTQYF
few	NA	TRBV5-1	TRBJ1-3	TGCGCCAGCAGCCCACAGCCTACCTCTGGAAACACCATATATTTT	CASSPQPTSGNTIYF
NA	NA	TRBV15	TRBJ2-3	TGTGCCACCAGCAGGGGAGACTTGAACACAGATACGCAGTATTTT	CATSRGDLNTDTQYF
NA	TRBD1	TRBV18	TRBJ1-2	TGTGCCAGCTCACCACTAGAGGGGGCGAGTGGCTACACCTTC	CASSPLEGASGYTF
NA	TRBD1	TRBV3-1/TRBV3-2	TRBJ1-5	TGTGCCAGCAGCCTCGGGGGACAGGGGATTCAGCCCCAGCATTTT	CASSLGGQGIQPQHF
NA	TRBD2	TRBV2	TRBJ2-3	TGTGCCAGCAGTGAAAGGCGGCGGGGGGCAAGCACAGATACGCAGTATTTT	CASSERRRGASTDTQYF
once	NA	TRBV7-9	TRBJ1-2	TGTGCCAGCAGCCCTGGACAGCTCTATGGCTACACCTTC	CASSPGQLYGYTF
NA	NA	TRBV30	TRBJ1-1	TGTGCCAGCCAACAGGGTGCTGAAGCTTTCTTT	CASQQGAEAFF
once	TRBD1	TRBV6-5	TRBJ1-1	TGTGCCAGCAGTCCGACAGGGCAGAACACTGAAGCTTTCTTT	CASSPTGQNTEAFF
NA	TRBD1	TRBV13	TRBJ2-7	TGTGCCAGCAGCGGACAGGGTGTTCCCTACGAGCAGTACTTC	CASSGQGVPYEQYF
NA	NA	TRBV6-5	TRBJ2-3	TGTGCCAGCAGCATACAAAATTTGGGGGGAGATACGCAGTATTTT	CASSIQNLGGDTQYF